What follows are 24 T cell receptor beta chains derived from one specimen sequenced in a study of OX40 agonist ivuxolimab in advanced cancers. TCRdb's table, derived via immunoSEQ multiplex PCR, lists solely in-frame clones and lacks some. In the table there are 50,000 to 65,000 clones, 88% of which are singletons. The sample consisted of CD4+ or CD8+ T cells sorted from blood, taken in a trial of the OX40 agonist ivuxolimab. Receptors originate from an adult with an advanced solid tumor such as melanoma, head and neck, liver or kidney cancer.

The chain uses TRBV7-2 and TRBJ2-7; D may be TRBD2 (5 bases). V lost 2 bases and J 2 bases, leaving 10 bases between the germline ends. The CDR3 has 14 residues. Germline assignment: CDR1 SGHTA and CDR2 FQGNSA. The CDR3 nucleotides read TGTGCCAGCAGCTTAAGAGGGATTACCTACGAGCAGTACTTC. Translated, it gives CASSLRGITYEQYF.

V usage is TRBV9 and J usage is TRBJ2-3, with D tentatively TRBD2 (5 bases). There are 17 residues in the CDR3. Germline V gene lookup returns CDR1 SGDLS and CDR2 YYNGEE. With 4 bases removed from V and 4 bases from J, the gap between germline ends came to 22 bases. The CDR3 DNA is TGTGCCAGCAGCCCCCAGTGGAGGACGGACCTTCCAGATACGCAGTATTTT. Its protein is CASSPQWRTDLPDTQYF.

The chain carries TRBV9 and TRBJ2-1; D is perhaps TRBD1 (6 bases). This CDR3 spans 17 amino acids. Germline CDR1 and CDR2: SGDLS and YYNGEE. Trimming cost V 2 bases and J 0 bases, with 15 bases left between them. CDR3 residues: CASSVSTGSFSYNEQFF. CDR3 coding DNA: TGTGCCAGCAGCGTCTCAACAGGGTCCTTCTCCTACAATGAGCAGTTCTTC. The variable domain in full, completed from reference TRBV9 and TRBJ2-1, reads DSGVTQTPKHLITATGQRVTLRCSPRSGDLSVYWYQQSLDQGLQFLIQYYNGEERAKGNILERFSAQQFPDLHSELNLSSLELGDSALYFCASSVSTGSFSYNEQFFGPGTRLTVL.

CDR3 residues: CASRGLAGVTSTDTQYF. The CDR3 coding sequence is TGTGCCAGCAGGGGACTAGCGGGAGTTACTAGCACAGATACGCAGTATTTT. The chain joins TRBV7-8 to TRBJ2-3, with 14 bases matching TRBD2. The germline V gene has CDR1 SGHVS and CDR2 FQNEAQ. This CDR3 spans 17 amino acids. Trimming cost V 6 bases and J 0 bases; bases outside gene matches: 5. Based on the CDR3 plus reference TRBV7-8 and TRBJ2-3, the full variable domain is GAGVSQSPRYKVAKRGQDVALRCDPISGHVSLFWYQQALGQGPEFLTYFQNEAQLDKSGLPSDRFFAERPEGSVSTLKIQRTQQEDSAVYLCASRGLAGVTSTDTQYFGPGTRLTVL.

The gene calls are TRBV6-5 and TRBJ2-7; D gene ambiguous. V lost 7 bases, J lost 7 bases, and 17 bases lay in between. The CDR3 is 13 residues long. Germline CDR1 and CDR2: MNHEY and SVGAGI. CDR3 in amino acids: CASKSYTPWEQYF. The CDR3 DNA is TGTGCCAGCAAAAGCTACACCCCTTGGGAGCAGTACTTC.

The chain employs TRBV11-2 and TRBJ2-1, with 8 bases fitting TRBD2. CDR1 SGHAT and CDR2 FQNNGV come from the germline V gene. The CDR3 runs to 15 residues. Trimming cost V 4 bases and J 9 bases; bases outside gene matches: 11. CDR3 sequence reads: CASSSTGTRLGEQFF. CDR3 DNA sequence: TGTGCCAGCAGCTCGACCGGGACTAGGTTAGGTGAGCAGTTCTTC.

The V and J genes are TRBV10-1 and TRBJ1-3, with a possible D match to TRBD1 (5 bases). The CDR3 spans 16 residues. Germline V gives CDR1 WNHNN, CDR2 SYGVQD (reference sequence). V lost 3 bases, J lost 0 bases, and 12 bases lay in between. The CDR3 bases are TGCGCCAGCAGTGAAATTGGGACCGACTCTGGAAACACCATATATTTT. Translated, it gives CASSEIGTDSGNTIYF.

This clone has more than one count but fewer than ten. The chain has TRBV10-3 and TRBJ1-1; D is undetermined. This CDR3 comprises 12 residues. Trimming stripped 10 bases from V and 0 bases from J, with 9 bases between. Germline V gene lookup returns CDR1 ENHRY and CDR2 SYGVKD. This CDR3 is CATANMNTEAFF. The DNA of the CDR3 is TGTGCCACCGCAAACATGAACACTGAAGCTTTCTTT.

This chain uses TRBV2 with TRBJ2-5; D is uncertain. The CDR3 runs 13 residues. CDR1 is SNHLY, CDR2 FYNNEI, per germline. V was cut by 6 bases and J by 2 bases, with 10 bases left in between. The CDR3 spells CASSAIQQETQYF. The CDR3 DNA sequence: TGTGCCAGCAGCGCTATACAGCAAGAGACCCAGTACTTC.

This clone was seen a few times. The chain uses TRBV28 and TRBJ1-2; no clear D. Germline loops: CDR1 MDHEN, CDR2 SYDVKM. The CDR3 sequence is 10 residues long. V was trimmed by 4 bases and J by 8 bases, leaving 5 bases between them. CDR3 DNA sequence: TGTGCCAGCAGTTCCTGGGGCTACACCTTC. Protein product: CASSSWGYTF.

This clone was counted a single time. This chain uses TRBV2 with TRBJ1-2; D uncertain. Trimming took off 0 bases at V and 6 bases at J, with 17 bases between the two ends. Germline lookup yields CDR1 SNHLY and CDR2 FYNNEI. The CDR3 loop spans 16 amino acids. The CDR3 spells CASSEARESPFDGYTF. The CDR3 region has the DNA TGTGCCAGCAGTGAAGCAAGAGAAAGCCCGTTTGATGGCTACACCTTC.

The rearrangement uses TRBV10-1 and TRBJ2-4; a weak D match, TRBD1 (5 bases). V was pared by 0 bases and J by 3 bases, with 12 bases between. Germline loops: CDR1 WNHNN, CDR2 SYGVQD (reference sequence). This CDR3 is 16 amino acids long. The CDR3 bases are TGCGCCAGCAGTGAGTCGGGGCTAGGGGACAAAAACATTCAGTACTTC. Translating gives CASSESGLGDKNIQYF.

This clone has a single count. V and J are TRBV18 and TRBJ2-4; D is perhaps TRBD1 (5 bases). The CDR3 sequence is 17 residues long. Trimming removed 4 bases at V and 1 base at J, with 17 bases between. CDR1 KGHSH and CDR2 LQKENI come from the germline V gene. The CDR3 DNA follows: TGTGCCAGCTCACTCCGGACGGAAGGGGTGGCCAAAAACATTCAGTACTTC. It encodes CASSLRTEGVAKNIQYF.

The DNA of the CDR3 is TGTGCCAGTAGTAGCAGAGGACTAGCGGGGGGCCTGGAGCAGTTCTTC. Translating it yields CASSSRGLAGGLEQFF. The chain has TRBV19 and TRBJ2-1, with 14 bases fitting TRBD2. This CDR3 spans 16 amino acids. With V trimmed by 4 bases and J by 10 bases, 9 bases remained unmatched. Germline V gives CDR1 LNHDA, CDR2 SQIVND (reference sequence).

In its sample, this clone was seen a few times. CDR3 loop: CASSRDRASGNTIYF. In nucleotides, the CDR3 is TGTGCCAGCAGCCGGGACAGGGCAAGCGGAAACACCATATATTTT. The V and J genes are TRBV7-2 and TRBJ1-3, with 9 bases fitting TRBD1. Germline assignment: CDR1 SGHTA and CDR2 FQGNSA. CDR3 size: 15 residues. The ends lost 5 bases at V and 4 bases at J; junction bases unmatched: 6.

This clone was recorded once. The genes are TRBV5-1 and TRBJ2-3; 9 bases line up with TRBD1. V gave up 1 base and J gave up 4 bases; unmatched junction bases: 10. Germline-derived CDR1 and CDR2 are SGHRS and YFSETQ. The CDR3 consists of 17 residues. The DNA for the CDR3 is TGCGCCAGCAGCTTGCGTACACGGGACAGGGTGGCAGATACGCAGTATTTT. Its protein product is CASSLRTRDRVADTQYF.

CDR3 region: CASSSLSGELFF. The CDR3 DNA follows: TGTGCCAGCAGTTCCTTGAGCGGGGAGCTGTTTTTT. This chain links TRBV6-5 with TRBJ2-2; no reliable D call. The CDR3 extends over 12 amino acids. The V gene lost 4 bases and the J gene lost 7 bases, with 7 bases spanning the gap. Per the germline V gene, CDR1 is MNHEY and CDR2 is SVGAGI.

The chain couples TRBV11-1 to TRBJ2-1; D remains unclear. The ends were cut back, 1 base at V and 13 bases at J, with 14 bases in the middle. The germline V gene has CDR1 SGHAT and CDR2 FQDESV (reference sequence). The CDR3 is 13 amino acids. The CDR3 is CASSLEDGPNQFF. The CDR3 region has the DNA TGTGCCAGCAGCTTAGAGGATGGCCCAAATCAGTTCTTC.

This CDR3 is CASSIDQGNTYGYTF. DNA for the CDR3: TGTGCCAGTAGTATAGATCAGGGCAATACGTATGGCTACACCTTC. The chain is built from TRBV19 and TRBJ1-2; maybe TRBD1 (5 bases). V was pared by 0 bases and J by 5 bases, with 13 bases between. CDR3 length equals 15 residues. Germline V lookup: CDR1 LNHDA, CDR2 SQIVND (reference sequence).

The chain links TRBV7-3 to TRBJ1-1, with D perhaps matching TRBD1 (6 bases). CDR1 SGHTA and CDR2 FQGTGA come from the germline V gene. Trimming took off 3 bases at V and 3 bases at J, with 17 bases between the two ends. The CDR3 is 16 amino acids. The CDR3 protein is CASSFGSGRGDTEAFF. In DNA, the CDR3 is TGTGCCAGCAGCTTCGGCTCTGGCAGGGGAGACACTGAAGCTTTCTTT.

The chain recombines TRBV5-1 with TRBJ1-2; the D is unclear. Trimming removed 1 base from V and 4 bases from J, with 8 bases in between. The CDR3 runs 13 residues. Germline loops: CDR1 SGHRS, CDR2 YFSETQ. The CDR3 coding sequence is TGCGCCAGCAGCTTGTCAGACGGCTATGGCTACACCTTC. Its translation is CASSLSDGYGYTF.

To note about this clone: At one end, the junction sequence differs from germline, possibly due to a read error. This sequence joins TRBV19 and TRBJ1-6, with D maybe TRBD1 (6 bases). Germline assignment: CDR1 LNHDA and CDR2 SQIVND (reference sequence). This CDR3 has 12 residues. CDR3 sequence (DNA): TGTGCCAGTAGTACCCAACCGGGACACCGTCTCTTT. Protein sequence: CASSTQPGHRLF.

The rearrangement uses TRBV5-6 and TRBJ2-3; 7 bases match TRBD1. J lost 1 base, V lost 1 base, and 3 bases had no gene match. Germline V lookup: CDR1 SGHDT, CDR2 YYEEEE. The CDR3 is 15 amino acids. The CDR3 loop is CASSLPGTGTDTQYF. In DNA form, the CDR3 reads TGTGCCAGCAGCTTGCCCGGGACAGGCACAGATACGCAGTATTTT.

The rearrangement joins TRBV7-2 to TRBJ1-6; the match to TRBD1 covers 7 bases. CDR3 length: 15 residues. V lost 2 bases and J lost 7; bases outside the gene matches: 5. Germline V lookup: CDR1 SGHTA, CDR2 FQGNSA. The CDR3 loop is CASSLSGTVNSPLHF. The CDR3 DNA reads as TGTGCCAGCAGCTTATCCGGGACAGTCAATTCACCCCTCCACTTT.